Given below is one TCR beta chain in context. Profiled with immunoSEQ multiplex PCR; TCRdb holds only in-frame clones, not every one. Here the sample spans 150,000 to 190,000 clones, 84% being singletons. The record originates from a study of blood T cell repertoires in COVID-19. The CDR3 totals 14 residues. Between the trimmed V and J ends, which lost 2 bases and 6 bases, there was a span of 8 bases. Germline V lookup: CDR1 SNHLY, CDR2 FYNNEI. Material for sequencing was peripheral blood. The chain recombines TRBV2 with TRBJ1-6; TRBD1 is a possible D gene (5 bases). This receptor was identified in a woman aged 45-60 years with acute or convalescent COVID-19. The DNA for the CDR3 is TGTGCCAGCAGTGAACAGGGAATTAATTCACCCCTCCACTTT. Translating it yields CASSEQGINSPLHF.